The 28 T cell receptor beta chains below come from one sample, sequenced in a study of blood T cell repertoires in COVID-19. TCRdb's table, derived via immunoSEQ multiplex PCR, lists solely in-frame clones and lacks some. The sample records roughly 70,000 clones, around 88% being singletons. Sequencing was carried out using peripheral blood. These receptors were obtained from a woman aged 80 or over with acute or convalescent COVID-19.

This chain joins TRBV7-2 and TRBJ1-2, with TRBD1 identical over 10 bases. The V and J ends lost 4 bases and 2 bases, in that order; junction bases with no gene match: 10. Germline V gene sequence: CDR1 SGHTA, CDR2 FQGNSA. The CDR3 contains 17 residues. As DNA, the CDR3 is TGTGCCAGCAGCTCCCAAACGGGACAGGGGCCAAACTATGGCTACACCTTC. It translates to CASSSQTGQGPNYGYTF.

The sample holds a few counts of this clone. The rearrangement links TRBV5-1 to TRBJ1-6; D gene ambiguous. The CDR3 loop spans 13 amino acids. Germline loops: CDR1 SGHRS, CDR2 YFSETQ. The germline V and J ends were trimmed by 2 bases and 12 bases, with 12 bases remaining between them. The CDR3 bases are TGCGCCAGCAGCTTTAGCAGCAACCAACCCCTCCACTTT. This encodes CASSFSSNQPLHF.

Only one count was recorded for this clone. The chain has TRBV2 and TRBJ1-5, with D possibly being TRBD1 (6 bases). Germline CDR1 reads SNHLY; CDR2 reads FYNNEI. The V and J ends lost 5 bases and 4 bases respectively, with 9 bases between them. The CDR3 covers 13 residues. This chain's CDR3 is CASSNTGNQPQHF. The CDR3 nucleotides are TGTGCCAGCAGTAACACAGGGAATCAGCCCCAGCATTTT.

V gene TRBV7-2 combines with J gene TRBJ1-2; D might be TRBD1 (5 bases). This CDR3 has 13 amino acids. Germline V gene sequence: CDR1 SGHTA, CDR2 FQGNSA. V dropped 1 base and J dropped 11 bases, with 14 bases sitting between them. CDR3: CASSLEGDSGYTF. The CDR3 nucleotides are TGTGCCAGCAGCTTAGAAGGGGACTCCGGTTACACCTTC.

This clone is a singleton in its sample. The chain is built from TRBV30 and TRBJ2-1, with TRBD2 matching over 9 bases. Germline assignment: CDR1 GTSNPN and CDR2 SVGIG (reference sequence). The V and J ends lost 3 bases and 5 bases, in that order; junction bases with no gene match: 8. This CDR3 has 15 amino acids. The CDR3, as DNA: TGTGCCTGGAGACGAAGGGCTAGCGGGAACAATGAGCAGTTCTTC. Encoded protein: CAWRRRASGNNEQFF.

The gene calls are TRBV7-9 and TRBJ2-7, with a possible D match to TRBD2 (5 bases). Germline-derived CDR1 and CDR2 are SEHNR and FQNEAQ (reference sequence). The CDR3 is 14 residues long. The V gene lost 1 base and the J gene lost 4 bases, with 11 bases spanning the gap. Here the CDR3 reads CASSLGGSAYEQYF. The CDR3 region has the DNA TGTGCCAGCAGCTTAGGTGGGAGTGCGTACGAGCAGTACTTC.

Here the CDR3 DNA reads TGTGCCAGCAGCGCTTATTACCCCGGGTATGGCTACACCTTC. Amino acid sequence: CASSAYYPGYGYTF. This rearrangement joins TRBV6-5 to TRBJ1-2; D is unclear. The germline CDR1 and CDR2 sequences are MNHEY and SVGAGI. V was pared by 6 bases and J by 5 bases, with 16 bases between. CDR3 size: 14 residues.

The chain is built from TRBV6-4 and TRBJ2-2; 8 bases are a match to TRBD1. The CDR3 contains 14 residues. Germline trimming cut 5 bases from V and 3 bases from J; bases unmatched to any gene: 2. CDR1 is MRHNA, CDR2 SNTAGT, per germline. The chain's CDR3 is CASSIQGDTGELFF. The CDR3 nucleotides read TGTGCCAGCAGTATACAGGGGGACACCGGGGAGCTGTTTTTT.

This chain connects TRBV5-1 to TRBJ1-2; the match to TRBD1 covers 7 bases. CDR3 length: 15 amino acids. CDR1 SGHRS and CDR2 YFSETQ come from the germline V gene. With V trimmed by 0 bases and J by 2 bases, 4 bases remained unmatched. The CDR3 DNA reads TGCGCCAGCAGCTTGGGGGCGACAGGGAACTATGGCTACACCTTC. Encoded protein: CASSLGATGNYGYTF.

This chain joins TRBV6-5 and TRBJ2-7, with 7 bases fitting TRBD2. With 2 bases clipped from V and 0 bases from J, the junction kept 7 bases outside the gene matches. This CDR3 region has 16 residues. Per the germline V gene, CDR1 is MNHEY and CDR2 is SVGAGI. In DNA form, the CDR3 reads TGTGCCAGCAGTTACCGCCCTAGCGGATACTCCTACGAGCAGTACTTC. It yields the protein CASSYRPSGYSYEQYF.

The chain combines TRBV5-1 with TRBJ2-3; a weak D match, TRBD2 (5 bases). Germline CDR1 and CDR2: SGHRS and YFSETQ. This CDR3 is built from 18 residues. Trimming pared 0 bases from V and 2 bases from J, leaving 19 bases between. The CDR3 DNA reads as TGCGCCAGCAGCTTGGAGTTGAGGGCCGGCGGTAACACAGATACGCAGTATTTT. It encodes CASSLELRAGGNTDTQYF.

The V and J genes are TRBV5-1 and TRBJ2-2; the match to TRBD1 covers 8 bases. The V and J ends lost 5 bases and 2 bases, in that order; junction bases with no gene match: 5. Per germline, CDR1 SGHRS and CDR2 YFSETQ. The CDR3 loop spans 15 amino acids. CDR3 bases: TGCGCCAGCAGAGAACAGGGGGGAAACACCGGGGAGCTGTTTTTT. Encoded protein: CASREQGGNTGELFF.

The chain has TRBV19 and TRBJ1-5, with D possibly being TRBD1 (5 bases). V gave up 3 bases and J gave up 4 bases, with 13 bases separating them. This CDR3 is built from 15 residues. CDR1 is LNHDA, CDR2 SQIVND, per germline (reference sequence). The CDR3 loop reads CASSMSREGNQPQHF. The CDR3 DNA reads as TGTGCCAGTAGTATGTCCAGGGAGGGGAATCAGCCCCAGCATTTT.

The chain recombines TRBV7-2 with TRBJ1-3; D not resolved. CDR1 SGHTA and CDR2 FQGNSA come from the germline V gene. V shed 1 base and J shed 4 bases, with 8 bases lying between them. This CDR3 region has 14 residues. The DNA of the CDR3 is TGTGCCAGCAGCTTAGGGGGAGGGGGAAACACCATATATTTT. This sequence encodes CASSLGGGGNTIYF. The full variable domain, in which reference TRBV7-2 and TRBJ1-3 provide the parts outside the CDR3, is GAGVSQSPSNKVTEKGKDVELRCDPISGHTALYWYRQSLGQGLEFLIYFQGNSAPDKSGLPSDRFSAERTGGSVSTLTIQRTQQEDSAVYLCASSLGGGGNTIYFGEGSWLTVV.

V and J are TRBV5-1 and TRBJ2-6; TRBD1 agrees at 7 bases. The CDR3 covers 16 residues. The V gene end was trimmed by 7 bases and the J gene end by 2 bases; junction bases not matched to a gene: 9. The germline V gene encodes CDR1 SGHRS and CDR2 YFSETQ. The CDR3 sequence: CASSAQRGPGANVLTF. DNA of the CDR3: TGCGCCAGCTCCGCCCAGAGGGGGCCTGGGGCCAACGTCCTGACTTTC.

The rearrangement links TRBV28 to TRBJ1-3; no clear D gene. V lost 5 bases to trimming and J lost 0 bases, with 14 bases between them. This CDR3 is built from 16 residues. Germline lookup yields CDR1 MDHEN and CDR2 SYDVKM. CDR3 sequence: CASSPPSRSSGNTIYF. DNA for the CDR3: TGTGCCAGCAGTCCACCCAGCCGGAGCTCTGGAAACACCATATATTTT.

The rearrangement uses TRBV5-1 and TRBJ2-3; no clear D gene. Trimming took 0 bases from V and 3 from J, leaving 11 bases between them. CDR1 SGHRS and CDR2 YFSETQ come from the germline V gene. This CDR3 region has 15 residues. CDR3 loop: CASSLVGGDTDTQYF. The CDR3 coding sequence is TGCGCCAGCAGCTTGGTAGGCGGCGATACAGATACGCAGTATTTT.

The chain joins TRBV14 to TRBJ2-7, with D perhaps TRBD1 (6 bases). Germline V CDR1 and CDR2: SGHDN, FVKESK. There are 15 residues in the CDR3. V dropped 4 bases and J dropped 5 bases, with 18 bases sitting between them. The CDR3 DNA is TGTGCCAGCAGCCTGCTCGGGGCGAGGGGGAACGAGCAGTACTTC. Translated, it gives CASSLLGARGNEQYF.

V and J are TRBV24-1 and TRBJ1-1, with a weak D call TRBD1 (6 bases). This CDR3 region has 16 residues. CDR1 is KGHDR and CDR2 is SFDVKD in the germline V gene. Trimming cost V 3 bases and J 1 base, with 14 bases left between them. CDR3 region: CATSDTKKTGNTEAFF. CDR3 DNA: TGTGCCACCAGTGATACTAAAAAGACAGGGAACACTGAAGCTTTCTTT.

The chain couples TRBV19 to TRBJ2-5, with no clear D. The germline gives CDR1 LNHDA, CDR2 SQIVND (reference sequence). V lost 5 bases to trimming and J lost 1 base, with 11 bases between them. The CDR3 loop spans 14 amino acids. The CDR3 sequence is CASSLGGPQETQYF. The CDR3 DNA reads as TGTGCCAGTAGTCTCGGCGGTCCCCAAGAGACCCAGTACTTC.

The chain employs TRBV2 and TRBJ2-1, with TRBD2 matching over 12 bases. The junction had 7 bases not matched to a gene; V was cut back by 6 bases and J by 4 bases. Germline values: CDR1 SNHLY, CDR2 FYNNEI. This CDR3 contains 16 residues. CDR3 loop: CASSVVGTSGYNEQFF. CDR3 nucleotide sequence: TGTGCCAGCAGCGTTGTAGGGACTAGCGGGTACAATGAGCAGTTCTTC.

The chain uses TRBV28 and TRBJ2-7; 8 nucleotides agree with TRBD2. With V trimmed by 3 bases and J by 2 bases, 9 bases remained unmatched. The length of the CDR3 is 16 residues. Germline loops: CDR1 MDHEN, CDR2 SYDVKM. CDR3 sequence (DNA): TGTGCCAGCAGTTTTCGGACTAGCCAAATCGCCTACGAGCAGTACTTC. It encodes CASSFRTSQIAYEQYF.

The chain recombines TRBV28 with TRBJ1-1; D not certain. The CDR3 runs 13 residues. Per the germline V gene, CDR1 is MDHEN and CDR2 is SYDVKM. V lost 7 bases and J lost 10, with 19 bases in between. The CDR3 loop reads CASTPWQEGAAFF. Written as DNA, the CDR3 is TGTGCCAGCACGCCGTGGCAAGAGGGTGCAGCTTTCTTT.

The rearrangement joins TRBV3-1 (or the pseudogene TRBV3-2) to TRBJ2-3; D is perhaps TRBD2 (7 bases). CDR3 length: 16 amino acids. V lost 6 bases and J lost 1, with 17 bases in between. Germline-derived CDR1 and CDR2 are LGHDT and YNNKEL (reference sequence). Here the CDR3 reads CASSLRGGARTDTQYF. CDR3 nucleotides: TGTGCCAGCAGTCTTCGAGGGGGGGCCCGCACAGATACGCAGTATTTT.

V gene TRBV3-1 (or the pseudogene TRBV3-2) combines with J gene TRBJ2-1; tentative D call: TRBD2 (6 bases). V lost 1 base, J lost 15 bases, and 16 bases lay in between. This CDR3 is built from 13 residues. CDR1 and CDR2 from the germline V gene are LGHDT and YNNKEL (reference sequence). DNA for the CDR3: TGTGCCAGCAGCCAAGGGACTATCTCAAGCTGGTTCTTC. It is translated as CASSQGTISSWFF.

The CDR3 loop reads CASSQEHRGGRTDTQYF. In DNA, the CDR3 is TGTGCCAGCAGCCAAGAACATCGGGGGGGGCGGACAGATACGCAGTATTTT. The chain has TRBV4-2 and TRBJ2-3; 8 bases map to TRBD2. The junction had 8 bases not matched to a gene; V was cut back by 0 bases and J by 3 bases. CDR1 is LGHNA, CDR2 YNFKEQ, per germline. There are 17 residues in the CDR3.

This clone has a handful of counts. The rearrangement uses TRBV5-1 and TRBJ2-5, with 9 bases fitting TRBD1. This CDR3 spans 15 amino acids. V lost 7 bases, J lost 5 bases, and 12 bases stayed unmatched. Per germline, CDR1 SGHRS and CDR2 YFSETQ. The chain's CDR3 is CASSIQGAAYETQYF. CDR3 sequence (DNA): TGCGCCAGCTCGATACAGGGGGCCGCCTACGAGACCCAGTACTTC. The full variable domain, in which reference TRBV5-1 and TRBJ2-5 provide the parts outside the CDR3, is KAGVTQTPRYLIKTRGQQVTLSCSPISGHRSVSWYQQTPGQGLQFLFEYFSETQRNKGNFPGRFSGRQFSNSRSEMNVSTLELGDSALYLCASSIQGAAYETQYFGPGTRLLVL.

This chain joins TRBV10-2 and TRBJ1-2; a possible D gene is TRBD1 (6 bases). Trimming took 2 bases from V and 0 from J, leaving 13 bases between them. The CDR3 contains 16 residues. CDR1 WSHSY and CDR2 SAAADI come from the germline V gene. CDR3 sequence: CASSEGQGRANYGYTF. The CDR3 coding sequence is TGCGCCAGCAGTGAGGGGCAGGGGCGAGCTAACTATGGCTACACCTTC.